Following are 4 T cell receptor beta chains from one sample sequenced in a study of shared clonotypes between healthy human individuals. Sequencing used immunoSEQ multiplex PCR; TCRdb keeps in-frame clones, though not all of them. In the table there are about a million clones, 70% to 85% of which are singletons. The sequenced sample consisted of memory CD4+ T cells from PBMCs. Subset defined: CD45RA-negative fraction. These receptors were obtained from a young man in good health. Some clones in this sample may be carry-over from other donors' samples.

The chain uses TRBV5-1 and TRBJ2-3; D is undetermined. V lost 4 bases and J 4 bases, leaving 13 bases between the germline ends. Per the germline V gene, CDR1 is SGHRS and CDR2 is YFSETQ. The CDR3 consists of 14 residues. The CDR3 is CASSRDSSADTQYF. In DNA, the CDR3 is TGCGCCAGCAGCCGCGATAGCTCGGCAGATACGCAGTATTTT.

J is TRBJ1-2 and V is TRBV28; D is uncertain. V shed 10 bases and J shed 8 bases, with 26 bases lying between them. The CDR3 contains 15 residues. CDR1 is MDHEN, CDR2 SYDVKM, per germline. The CDR3 sequence is CATGGEGHTVGGYTF. DNA for the CDR3: TGTGCCACCGGCGGGGAGGGCCACACCGTCGGAGGCTACACCTTC.

This clone was seen a single time. The chain links TRBV14 to TRBJ1-4; unclear D gene. The CDR3 length is 16 residues. The germline V and J ends were trimmed by 4 bases and 8 bases, with 20 bases remaining between them. From germline, CDR1 is SGHDN and CDR2 FVKESK. The CDR3 coding sequence is TGTGCCAGCAGCCGAAGACCGACACCCCTTGGAGAAAAACTGTTTTTT. It encodes CASSRRPTPLGEKLFF.

About this clone: This clone may be a read error of a much larger clone one base away. The chain combines TRBV2 with TRBJ1-1, with D possibly TRBD1 on 6 matching bases. V was shortened by 2 bases and J by 6 bases, with 16 bases between the two germline ends. This CDR3 has 15 residues. Germline V gene data show CDR1 as SNHLY and CDR2 as FYNNEI. CDR3 amino acids: CASSEWGRGSPEAFF. CDR3 in DNA: TGTGCCAGCAGTGAATGGGGCAGGGGCTCTCCTGAAGCTTTCTTT.